The 32 T cell receptor beta chains given below trace back to one sample, sequenced in a study of blood T cell repertoires in COVID-19. Libraries were prepared by immunoSEQ multiplex PCR; TCRdb keeps only in-frame clonotypes and omits some of them. Of roughly 280,000 clones listed, more than 80% are singletons. Sample: PBMCs or T cells enriched from blood (not recorded which). The receptors here all came from a young woman who had recovered from COVID-19.

The chain recombines TRBV9 with TRBJ1-6, with D unresolved. Trimming removed 0 bases at V and 5 bases at J, with 9 bases between. The CDR3 loop spans 15 amino acids. From germline, CDR1 is SGDLS and CDR2 YYNGEE. The CDR3 bases are TGTGCCAGCAGCGTAGGAGGAGGTGATAATTCACCCCTCCACTTT. It encodes CASSVGGGDNSPLHF.

The rearrangement joins TRBV3-1 (or the pseudogene TRBV3-2) to TRBJ2-1, with TRBD2 matching 10 bases. This CDR3 comprises 16 residues. V trimming: 4 bases; J trimming: 7 bases; junction bases outside the gene matches: 10. The germline gives CDR1 LGHDT, CDR2 YNNKEL (reference sequence). The CDR3 DNA reads as TGTGCCAGCAGCCCCAGGGAGCGGGGGGGCAAGAATGAGCAGTTCTTC. Encoded protein: CASSPRERGGKNEQFF.

The CDR3 coding sequence is TGCGCCAGCAGCGAGATCCCCAACGGGGGAGAGACCCAGTACTTC. It yields the protein CASSEIPNGGETQYF. The J gene is TRBJ2-5, the V gene TRBV5-1; possibly TRBD2 for D (6 bases). The CDR3 spans 15 residues. CDR1 SGHRS and CDR2 YFSETQ come from the germline V gene. The V end lost 4 bases, the J end lost 4 bases, and 17 bases lay between the germline ends.

This clone has just a few counts. The genes are TRBV12-3 or TRBV12-4 and TRBJ2-7, with a tentative D call TRBD2 (5 bases). CDR3 length equals 13 residues. V lost 5 bases and J 3 bases, leaving 11 bases between the germline ends. This chain's CDR3 is CASSTAGVYEQYF. CDR3 DNA sequence: TGTGCCAGCAGTACGGCGGGTGTCTACGAGCAGTACTTC.

This clone was seen a handful of times. V usage is TRBV27 and J usage is TRBJ2-3, with TRBD1 matching over 8 bases. Germline CDR1 MNHEY, CDR2 SMNVEV (reference sequence). The CDR3 runs to 15 residues. V shed 4 bases, J shed 2 bases, and the junction held 5 bases outside the gene matches. CDR3 protein: CASSYGQGHTDTQYF. The CDR3 coding sequence is TGTGCCAGCAGTTACGGACAGGGACACACAGATACGCAGTATTTT.

The chain has TRBV4-2 and TRBJ2-1, with 12 positions matching TRBD2. V lost 0 bases and J lost 0; bases outside the gene matches: 9. The CDR3 has 20 residues. CDR1 is LGHNA and CDR2 is YNFKEQ in the germline V gene. This CDR3 is CASSQDRLAGANSSYNEQFF. The CDR3 DNA follows: TGTGCCAGCAGCCAAGATCGACTAGCGGGGGCCAACAGCTCCTACAATGAGCAGTTCTTC.

The gene calls are TRBV11-2 and TRBJ2-5; 14 bases fit TRBD2. V trimming: 5 bases; J trimming: 2 bases; junction bases outside the gene matches: 10. The CDR3 runs to 18 residues. The germline CDR1 and CDR2 sequences are SGHAT and FQNNGV. CDR3 protein: CASSQRLAGGDVQETQYF. The DNA for the CDR3 is TGTGCCAGCAGCCAGCGACTAGCGGGGGGGGATGTTCAAGAGACCCAGTACTTC.

The chain has TRBV19 and TRBJ1-5; 11 bases align to TRBD1. The CDR3 has 14 amino acids. Germline V gene lookup returns CDR1 LNHDA and CDR2 SQIVND (reference sequence). V dropped 9 bases and J dropped 6; count of bases not matched to a gene: 7. CDR3 in amino acids: CASNSDRGLQPQHF. CDR3 DNA: TGTGCCAGCAACTCGGACAGGGGGCTTCAGCCCCAGCATTTT.

The chain recombines TRBV27 with TRBJ1-3; D unclear. The CDR3 is 15 residues long. The V gene lost 3 bases and the J gene lost 5 bases, with 14 bases spanning the gap. Germline lookup yields CDR1 MNHEY and CDR2 SMNVEV (reference sequence). CDR3 amino acids: CASSFGPGKRNTIYF. In nucleotides, the CDR3 is TGTGCCAGCAGTTTCGGACCCGGGAAGAGAAACACCATATATTTT.

The CDR3 nucleotides are TGTGCCAGCAGTTCGCAGGGTGCAGAAGCTTTCTTT. Protein sequence: CASSSQGAEAFF. This chain connects TRBV11-2 to TRBJ1-1; perhaps TRBD1 as D (5 bases). The germline gives CDR1 SGHAT, CDR2 FQNNGV. V was cut by 6 bases and J by 8 bases, with 13 bases left in between. The CDR3 covers 12 residues.

V is TRBV3-1 (or the pseudogene TRBV3-2) and J is TRBJ1-1; no clear D. The V end lost 4 bases, the J end lost 3 bases, and 18 bases lay between the germline ends. The CDR3 spans 16 residues. CDR1 is LGHDT and CDR2 is YNNKEL in the germline V gene (reference sequence). The CDR3 coding sequence is TGTGCCAGCAGCCCCTTAAACGGCCCCGGGGACACTGAAGCTTTCTTT. This codes for CASSPLNGPGDTEAFF.

On this clone: The sample carries other DNA sequences with the same CDR3. The chain employs TRBV28 and TRBJ2-3; 9 positions agree with TRBD2. Germline V lookup: CDR1 MDHEN, CDR2 SYDVKM. Unmatched junction bases numbered 3, after V lost 4 bases and J lost 1 base. The CDR3 covers 15 residues. Written as DNA, the CDR3 is TGTGCCAGCAGTTCCCCTAGCGGGGGCACAGATACGCAGTATTTT. It specifies CASSSPSGGTDTQYF.

The V and J genes are TRBV4-1 and TRBJ1-1; 7 bases are shared with TRBD1. The CDR3 loop spans 16 amino acids. V lost 0 bases and J lost 1; bases outside the gene matches: 5. Per the germline V gene, CDR1 is MGHRA and CDR2 is YSYEKL. CDR3 nucleotide sequence: TGCGCCAGCAGCCAAGATGGGACAGACCCGAACACTGAAGCTTTCTTT. Encoded protein: CASSQDGTDPNTEAFF.

The rearrangement links TRBV19 to TRBJ1-1; D perhaps matches TRBD1 (5 bases). The CDR3 is 14 residues long. Between the trimmed V and J ends, which lost 11 bases and 7 bases, there was a span of 23 bases. In germline, CDR1 is LNHDA, CDR2 SQIVND (reference sequence). The chain's CDR3 is CAPLPGGIQGEAFF. CDR3 in DNA: TGTGCCCCACTCCCCGGGGGGATACAAGGTGAAGCTTTCTTT.

V is TRBV28 and J is TRBJ1-1; D may be TRBD1 (5 bases). CDR3 length: 18 residues. Germline V CDR1 and CDR2: MDHEN, SYDVKM. V gave up 5 bases and J gave up 1 base, with 23 bases separating them. The chain's CDR3 is CASSPGPGGRGKNTEAFF. The CDR3 DNA follows: TGTGCCAGCAGTCCCGGGCCCGGCGGGCGGGGGAAGAACACTGAAGCTTTCTTT.

The chain links TRBV11-2 to TRBJ1-2; 7 nucleotides align to TRBD1. CDR1 is SGHAT and CDR2 is FQNNGV in the germline V gene. The CDR3 is 14 amino acids. The V gene end was trimmed by 1 base and the J gene end by 8 bases; junction bases not matched to a gene: 7. The CDR3 spells CASSLGQGNRGYTF. Written as DNA, the CDR3 is TGTGCCAGCAGCTTAGGACAGGGAAATCGAGGCTACACCTTC.

The CDR3: CASSFQGATEAFF. The CDR3 nucleotides read TGTGCCAGCAGCTTTCAGGGGGCCACTGAAGCTTTCTTT. The J gene is TRBJ1-1, the V gene TRBV11-2; TRBD1 matches 8 bases. The CDR3 is 13 residues long. V lost 3 bases, J lost 4 bases, and 1 base stayed unmatched. The germline gives CDR1 SGHAT, CDR2 FQNNGV. The full variable domain, rest sourced from reference TRBV11-2 and TRBJ1-1, is EAGVAQSPRYKIIEKRQSVAFWCNPISGHATLYWYQQILGQGPKLLIQFQNNGVVDDSQLPKDRFSAERLKGVDSTLKIQPAKLEDSAVYLCASSFQGATEAFFGQGTRLTVV.

This chain connects TRBV5-8 to TRBJ2-2; possibly TRBD2 for D (5 bases). V lost 1 base, J lost 6 bases, and 16 bases lay in between. This CDR3 has 16 residues. In germline, CDR1 is SGHTS, CDR2 YDEGEE. For the CDR3, the DNA is TGTGCCAGCAGCTTGTTAGCGTCCGTTGGGCCCGGGGAGCTGTTTTTT. It specifies CASSLLASVGPGELFF.

The rearrangement uses TRBV7-8 and TRBJ2-1; tentative D call: TRBD2 (6 bases). Germline V gene lookup returns CDR1 SGHVS and CDR2 FQNEAQ. The CDR3 has 15 amino acids. Trimming shortened V by 4 bases and J by 6 bases, and 16 bases separated the two germline ends. The CDR3 DNA reads TGTGCCAGCAGCTCGCCGGCCCAGGGACTCAATGAGCAGTTCTTC. Amino acid sequence: CASSSPAQGLNEQFF.

V is TRBV27 and J is TRBJ2-7, with 9 nucleotides matching TRBD1. V lost 7 bases to trimming and J lost 6 bases; unmatched junction nucleotides: 16. This CDR3 comprises 16 residues. Germline V lookup: CDR1 MNHEY, CDR2 SMNVEV (reference sequence). The CDR3 DNA sequence: TGTGCCAGCAATCAAAGATTCGGGACAGGGTCTTCCGAGCAGTACTTC. This translates into CASNQRFGTGSSEQYF.

This chain links TRBV12-3 or TRBV12-4 with TRBJ2-7; maybe TRBD1 (5 bases). The CDR3 contains 13 residues. V dropped 1 base and J dropped 6 bases, with 10 bases sitting between them. CDR3 region: CASSLEQGREQYF. CDR3 nucleotide sequence: TGTGCCAGCAGTTTAGAGCAGGGTCGCGAGCAGTACTTC.

The chain recombines TRBV28 with TRBJ1-2; D call uncertain. The germline gives CDR1 MDHEN, CDR2 SYDVKM. The V and J ends lost 2 bases and 8 bases respectively, with 6 bases between them. There are 11 residues in the CDR3. The CDR3 coding sequence is TGTGCCAGCAGTTTAAGGCGGGGCTACACCTTC. It codes for CASSLRRGYTF.

The chain couples TRBV11-2 to TRBJ1-1; no definite D call. Between the trimmed V and J ends, which lost 3 bases and 0 bases, there was a span of 8 bases. This CDR3 contains 14 residues. Germline V gene sequence: CDR1 SGHAT, CDR2 FQNNGV. The CDR3 loop is CASSFTRLNTEAFF. CDR3 DNA sequence: TGTGCCAGCAGCTTCACCAGATTGAACACTGAAGCTTTCTTT.

The chain carries TRBV18 and TRBJ1-5; D is unresolved. The CDR3 totals 14 residues. Germline V gene sequence: CDR1 KGHSH, CDR2 LQKENI. V gave up 6 bases and J gave up 0 bases, with 9 bases separating them. CDR3: CASSREYSNQPQHF. CDR3 nucleotide sequence: TGTGCCAGCTCGCGCGAGTATAGCAATCAGCCCCAGCATTTT.

The rearrangement joins TRBV7-8 to TRBJ2-2; TRBD1 agrees at 12 bases. The V and J ends lost 5 bases and 7 bases, in that order; junction bases with no gene match: 8. CDR3 length: 16 amino acids. CDR1 and CDR2 (germline): SGHVS, FQNEAQ. The CDR3 loop reads CASSPRDRGRIGELFF. The CDR3 nucleotides read TGTGCCAGCAGCCCGAGGGACAGGGGGCGAATCGGGGAGCTGTTTTTT.

This clone came up once. The gene calls are TRBV7-9 and TRBJ2-1, with D hard to call. The V end lost 7 bases, the J end lost 10 bases, and 11 bases lay between the germline ends. The CDR3 loop spans 11 amino acids. Germline V CDR1 and CDR2: SEHNR, FQNEAQ (reference sequence). The CDR3 sequence is CASKDGWEQFF. For the CDR3, the DNA is TGTGCCAGCAAAGACGGGTGGGAGCAGTTCTTC.

V is TRBV2 and J is TRBJ1-2; 9 positions match TRBD1. The V segment lost 5 bases and the J segment 8 bases; nucleotides outside the gene matches: 6. Germline values: CDR1 SNHLY, CDR2 FYNNEI. The CDR3 loop spans 13 amino acids. CDR3 residues: CASSQDRGQGYTF. The CDR3 region has the DNA TGTGCCAGCAGTCAGGACAGGGGCCAGGGCTACACCTTC.

J is TRBJ1-6 and V is TRBV11-3; the D is unclear. Per germline, CDR1 SGHNT and CDR2 YENEEA. V lost 2 bases and J lost 7, with 6 bases in between. The CDR3 consists of 13 residues. CDR3 in DNA: TGTGCCAGCAGCTTATCCCTGAATTCACCCCTCCACTTT. Amino acids: CASSLSLNSPLHF.

The CDR3 reads CASTQFPLAGGRSDTQYF. CDR3 nucleotide sequence: TGCGCCAGCACCCAATTCCCTTTAGCGGGGGGGCGGTCAGATACGCAGTATTTT. This chain connects TRBV10-2 to TRBJ2-3, with 11 positions matching TRBD2. Per germline, CDR1 WSHSY and CDR2 SAAADI. The CDR3 extends over 18 amino acids. Trimming cost V 7 bases and J 4 bases; bases outside gene matches: 16.

This clone was found a few times. V and J are TRBV5-4 and TRBJ2-7; a weak D match, TRBD1 (7 bases). V lost 0 bases and J lost 5, with 15 bases in between. Germline CDR1 and CDR2: SGHNT and YYREEE (reference sequence). The CDR3 sequence is 15 residues long. The CDR3 loop reads CASSLAGSGGNEQYF. Here the CDR3 DNA reads TGTGCCAGCAGCTTGGCCGGGTCAGGGGGGAACGAGCAGTACTTC.

This clone was recorded once. The genes are TRBV2 and TRBJ1-3; possibly TRBD1 for D (6 bases). Trimming removed 2 bases at V and 0 bases at J, with 11 bases between. The CDR3 runs 16 residues. CDR1 is SNHLY and CDR2 is FYNNEI in the germline V gene. The CDR3 DNA sequence: TGTGCCAGCAGTGAAAACCCGACAGGCTCTGGAAACACCATATATTTT. Amino acids: CASSENPTGSGNTIYF. The complete variable domain, with remaining parts taken from reference TRBV2 and TRBJ1-3, reads EPEVTQTPSHQVTQMGQEVILRCVPISNHLYFYWYRQILGQKVEFLVSFYNNEISEKSEIFDDQFSVERPDGSNFTLKIRSTKLEDSAMYFCASSENPTGSGNTIYFGEGSWLTVV.

Concerning this clone: Other DNA sequences in this sample translate to the same CDR3. The chain joins TRBV5-1 to TRBJ2-3; D is possibly TRBD2 (5 bases). Germline lookup yields CDR1 SGHRS and CDR2 YFSETQ. The CDR3 consists of 14 residues. Trimming pared 0 bases from V and 1 base from J, leaving 6 bases between. In DNA, the CDR3 is TGCGCCAGCAGCTTGGCCGGGGGCACAGATACGCAGTATTTT. This codes for CASSLAGGTDTQYF.